This TCR beta chain was captured by sequencing in a study of blood T cell repertoires in COVID-19. Study-wide context: The samples span acute and convalescent COVID-19 from the United States, Italy and Spain. PBMCs, B-cell-depleted T cells, or T cells provided the cDNA or gDNA that made up the material.

Authors' analysis steps: Amplified reference gene primers provided the basis for estimating nucleated cell counts. Using immunoSEQ multiplex PCR, the repertoire was profiled, and TCRdb retains in-frame clones only, with some absent. V, J and clone size are taken as reported in that table, and D and trimming were inferred from the DNA itself. The table lists fewer than 110,000 clones, around 84% of them singletons. The germline V and J ends were trimmed by 0 bases and 3 bases, with 9 bases remaining between them. CDR1 is SGHRS and CDR2 is YFSETQ in the germline V gene. The CDR3 has 14 amino acids. This clonotype was obtained from a woman in her 70s with active or convalescent COVID-19. J is TRBJ1-2 and V is TRBV5-1, with D maybe TRBD1 (6 bases). What was sequenced was peripheral blood. The CDR3 sequence: CASSLATGYYGYTF. CDR3 coding DNA: TGCGCCAGCAGCTTGGCCACAGGGTACTATGGCTACACCTTC.